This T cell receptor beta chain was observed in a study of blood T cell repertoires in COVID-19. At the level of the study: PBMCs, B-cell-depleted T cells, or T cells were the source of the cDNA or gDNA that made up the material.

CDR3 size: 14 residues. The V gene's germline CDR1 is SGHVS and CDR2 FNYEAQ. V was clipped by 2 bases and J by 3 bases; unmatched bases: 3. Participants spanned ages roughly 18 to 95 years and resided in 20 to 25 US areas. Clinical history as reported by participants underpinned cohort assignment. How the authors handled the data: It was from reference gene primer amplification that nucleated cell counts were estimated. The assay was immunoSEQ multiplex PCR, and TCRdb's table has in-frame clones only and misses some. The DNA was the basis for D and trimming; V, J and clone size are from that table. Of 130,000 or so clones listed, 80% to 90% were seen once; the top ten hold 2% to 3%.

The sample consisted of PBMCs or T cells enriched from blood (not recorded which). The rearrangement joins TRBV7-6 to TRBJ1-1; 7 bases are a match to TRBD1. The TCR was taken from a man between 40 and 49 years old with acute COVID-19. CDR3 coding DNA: TGTGCCAGCAGCTTATACGACAGGGACACTGAAGCTTTCTTT. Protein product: CASSLYDRDTEAFF.